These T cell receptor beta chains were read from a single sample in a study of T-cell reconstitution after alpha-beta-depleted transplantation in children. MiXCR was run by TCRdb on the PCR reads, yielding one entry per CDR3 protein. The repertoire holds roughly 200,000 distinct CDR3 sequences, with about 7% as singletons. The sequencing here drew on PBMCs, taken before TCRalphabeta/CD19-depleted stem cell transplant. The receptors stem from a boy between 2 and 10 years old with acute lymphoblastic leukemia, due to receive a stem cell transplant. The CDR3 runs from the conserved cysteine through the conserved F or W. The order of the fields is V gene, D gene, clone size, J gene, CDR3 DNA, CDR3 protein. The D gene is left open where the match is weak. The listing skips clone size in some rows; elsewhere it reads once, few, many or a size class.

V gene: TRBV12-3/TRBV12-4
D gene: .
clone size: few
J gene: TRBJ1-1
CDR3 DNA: TGTGCCAGCAGTTTAGAGGAGGACACTGAAGCTTTCTTT
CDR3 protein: CASSLEEDTEAFF

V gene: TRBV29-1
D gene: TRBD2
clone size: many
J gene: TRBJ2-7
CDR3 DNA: TGCAGCGTTCGACTAGCGGGGGGAGTTGAGCAGTACTTC
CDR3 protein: CSVRLAGGVEQYF

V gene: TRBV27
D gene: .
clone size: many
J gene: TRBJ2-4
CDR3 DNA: TGTGCCAGCAGTTCCCGGGACGTACTAGCCAAAAACATTCAGTACTTC
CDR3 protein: CASSSRDVLAKNIQYF

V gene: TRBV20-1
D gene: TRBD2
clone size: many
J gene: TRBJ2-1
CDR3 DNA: TGCAGTGCTAGCGTCTGGACTAGCGGGAGCTCCTACAATGAGCAGTTCTTC
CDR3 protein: CSASVWTSGSSYNEQFF

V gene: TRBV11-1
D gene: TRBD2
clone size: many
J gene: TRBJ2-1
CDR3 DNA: TGTGCCAGCAGCTTCCAAGCGGGAATCGATGAGCAGTTCTTC
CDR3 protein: CASSFQAGIDEQFF

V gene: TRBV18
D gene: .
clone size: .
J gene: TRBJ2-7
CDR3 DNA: TGTGCCAGCTCCCCCGAGGGTATTTGGCACGAGCAGTACTTC
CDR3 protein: CASSPEGIWHEQYF

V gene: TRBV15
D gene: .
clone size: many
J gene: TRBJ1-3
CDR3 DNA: TGTGCCACCAACAACAAAGGCCACGCGAACTCTGGAAACACCATATATTTT
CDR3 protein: CATNNKGHANSGNTIYF

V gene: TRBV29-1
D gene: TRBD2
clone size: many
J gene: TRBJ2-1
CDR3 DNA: TGCAGCGGGAAACGGGAGGCTGACTACAATGAGCAGTTCTTC
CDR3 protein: CSGKREADYNEQFF

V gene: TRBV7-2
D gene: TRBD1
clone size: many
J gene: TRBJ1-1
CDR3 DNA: TGTGCCAGCAGCTCAACAGGGGGGAACACTGAAGCTTTCTTT
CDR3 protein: CASSSTGGNTEAFF

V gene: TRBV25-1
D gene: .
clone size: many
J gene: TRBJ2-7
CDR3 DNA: TGTGCCAGCAGTGACCCAGAGTACGAGCAGTACTTC
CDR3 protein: CASSDPEYEQYF

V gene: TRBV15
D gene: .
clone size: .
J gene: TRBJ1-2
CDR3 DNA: TGTGCCACCAGCAGAGAAAGGATGAACTATGGCTACACCTTC
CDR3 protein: CATSRERMNYGYTF

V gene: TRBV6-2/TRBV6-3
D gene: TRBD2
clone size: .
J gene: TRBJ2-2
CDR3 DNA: TGTGCCAGCAGTTACGGGCTAGCGGGAGATAATGGCGGGGAGCTGTTTTTT
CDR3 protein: CASSYGLAGDNGGELFF

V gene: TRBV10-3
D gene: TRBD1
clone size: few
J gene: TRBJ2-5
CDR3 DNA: TGTGCCATCAGTGCCGGGACAGGACAAGAGACCCAGTACTTC
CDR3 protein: CAISAGTGQETQYF

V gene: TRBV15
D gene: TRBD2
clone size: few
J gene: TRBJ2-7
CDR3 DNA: TGTGCCACCAGCCCCCCGGGACTAGTTTCCCACGAGCAGTACTTC
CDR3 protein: CATSPPGLVSHEQYF

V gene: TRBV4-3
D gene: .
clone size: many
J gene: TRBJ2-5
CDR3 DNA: TGCGCCAGCAGCCAATGGGGGAACAGGGTCGAGACCCAGTACTTC
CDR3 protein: CASSQWGNRVETQYF

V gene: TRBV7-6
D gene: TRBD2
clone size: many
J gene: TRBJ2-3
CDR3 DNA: TGTGCCAGCAGCTGGGGGGGACCAGATACGCAGTATTTT
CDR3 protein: CASSWGGPDTQYF

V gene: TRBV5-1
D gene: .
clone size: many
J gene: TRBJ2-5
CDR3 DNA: TGCGCCAGCAGCATCGGCCTAGCGGAGACCCAGTACTTC
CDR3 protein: CASSIGLAETQYF

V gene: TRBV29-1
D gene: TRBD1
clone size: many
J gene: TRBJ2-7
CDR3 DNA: TGCAGCGACCGACAGGGTATCTCCTACGAGCAGTACTTC
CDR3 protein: CSDRQGISYEQYF

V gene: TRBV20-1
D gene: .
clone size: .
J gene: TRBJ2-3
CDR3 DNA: TGCAGTGCTAGAGATCCGTCGGGGGATACGCAGTATTTT
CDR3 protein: CSARDPSGDTQYF

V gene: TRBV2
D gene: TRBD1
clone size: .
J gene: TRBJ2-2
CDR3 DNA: TGTGCCAGCAGTGAAGACAGGGGTAACACCGGGGAGCTGTTTTTT
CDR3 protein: CASSEDRGNTGELFF

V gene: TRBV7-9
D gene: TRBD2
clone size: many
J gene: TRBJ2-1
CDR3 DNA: TGTGCCAGCAGCTTAGCGACTAGCGGGGTTAATGAGCAGTTCTTC
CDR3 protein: CASSLATSGVNEQFF

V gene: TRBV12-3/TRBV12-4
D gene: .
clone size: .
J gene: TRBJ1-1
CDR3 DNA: TGTGCCAGCAGCGATATTCCGCTGAGCACTGAACCTTTCTTT
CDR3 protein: CASSDIPLSTEPFF

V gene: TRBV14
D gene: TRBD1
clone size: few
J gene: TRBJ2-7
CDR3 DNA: TGTGCCAGCAGCCAAGTCGGGACAGGGGGCTTTAAGCAGTACTTC
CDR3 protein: CASSQVGTGGFKQYF

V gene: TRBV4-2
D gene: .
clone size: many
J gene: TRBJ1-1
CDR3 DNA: TGTGCCAGCAGCCAAGATTACAGGAACACTGAAGCTTTCTTT
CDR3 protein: CASSQDYRNTEAFF

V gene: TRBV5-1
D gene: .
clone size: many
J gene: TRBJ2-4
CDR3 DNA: TGCGCCAGCAGCTTGGAGGGATCCCTAGCCAAAAACATTCAGTACTTC
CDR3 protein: CASSLEGSLAKNIQYF

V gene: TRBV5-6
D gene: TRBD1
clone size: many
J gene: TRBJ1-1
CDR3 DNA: TGTGCCAGCAGGGACAGGGGGAACACTGAAGCTTTCTTT
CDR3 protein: CASRDRGNTEAFF

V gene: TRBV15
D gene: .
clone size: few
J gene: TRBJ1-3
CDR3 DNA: TGTGCCACCAGCAGAGGGGGAATTGGAAACACCATATATTTT
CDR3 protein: CATSRGGIGNTIYF

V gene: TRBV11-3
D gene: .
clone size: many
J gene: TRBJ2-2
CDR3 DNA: TGTGCCAGCAGCCATCGTCCGAACACCGGGGAGCTGTTTTTT
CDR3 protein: CASSHRPNTGELFF

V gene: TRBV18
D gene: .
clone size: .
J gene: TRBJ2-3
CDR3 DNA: TGTGCCAGCTCACCCGTGAGGGAACTTAACACAGATACGCAGTATTTT
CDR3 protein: CASSPVRELNTDTQYF

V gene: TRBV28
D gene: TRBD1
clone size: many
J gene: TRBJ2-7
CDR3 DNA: TGTGCCAGCAGAACCACCGGGACAGGGTTTTACGAGCAGTACTTC
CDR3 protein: CASRTTGTGFYEQYF

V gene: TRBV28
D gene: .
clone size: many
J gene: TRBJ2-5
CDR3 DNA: TGTGCCAGCAGTCTCCCTCTGGACAGGGAGGGCCAAGAGACCCAGTACTTC
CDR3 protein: CASSLPLDREGQETQYF

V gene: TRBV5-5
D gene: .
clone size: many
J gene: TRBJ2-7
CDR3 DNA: TGTGCCAGCAGCTTCCTGGACAGTTCCTACGAGCAGTACTTC
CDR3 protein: CASSFLDSSYEQYF

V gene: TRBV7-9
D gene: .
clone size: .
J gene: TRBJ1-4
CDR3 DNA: TGTGCCAGCAGCTTGTCTGAGAATGAAAAACTGTTTTTT
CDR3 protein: CASSLSENEKLFF

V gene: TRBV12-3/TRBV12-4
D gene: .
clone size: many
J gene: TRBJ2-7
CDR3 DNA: TGTGCCAGCAGTTTAGTCGCGGTCTACGAGCAGTACTTC
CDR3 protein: CASSLVAVYEQYF

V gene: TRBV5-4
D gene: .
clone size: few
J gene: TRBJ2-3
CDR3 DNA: TGTGCCAGCAGCTTCTTTGACAGGGACTGCGATACGCAGTATTTT
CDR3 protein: CASSFFDRDCDTQYF

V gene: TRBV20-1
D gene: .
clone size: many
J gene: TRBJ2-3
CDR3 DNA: TGCAGTGCCCCGACTAGCACAGATACGCAGTATTTT
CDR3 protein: CSAPTSTDTQYF

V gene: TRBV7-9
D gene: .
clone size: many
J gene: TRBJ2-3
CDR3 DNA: TGTGCCAGCAGCGCAGCCCAGGATCCAGATACGCAGTATTTT
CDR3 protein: CASSAAQDPDTQYF

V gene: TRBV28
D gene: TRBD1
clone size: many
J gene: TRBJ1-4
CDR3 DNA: TGTGCCAGCAGTTCGTCACAGGGGGCAAAGGAAAAACTGTTTTTT
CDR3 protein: CASSSSQGAKEKLFF

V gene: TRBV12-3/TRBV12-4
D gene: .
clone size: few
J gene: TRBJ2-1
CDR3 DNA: TGTGCCAGCAGAGCGGCAGGGGTCGGAACGAATGAGCAGTTCTTC
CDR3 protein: CASRAAGVGTNEQFF

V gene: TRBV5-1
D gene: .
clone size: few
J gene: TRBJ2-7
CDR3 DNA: TGCGCCAGCAGCTTGGTAGAGAGCTACGAGCAGTACTTC
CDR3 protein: CASSLVESYEQYF

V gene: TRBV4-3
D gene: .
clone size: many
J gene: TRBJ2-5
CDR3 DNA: TGCGCCAGCAGCCACGGACCGGGATTCAAAGAGACCCAGTACTTC
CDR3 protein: CASSHGPGFKETQYF

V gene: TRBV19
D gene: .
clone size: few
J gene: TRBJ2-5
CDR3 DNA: TGTGCCAGTATCTTCCAAGAGACCCAGTACTTC
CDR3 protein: CASIFQETQYF

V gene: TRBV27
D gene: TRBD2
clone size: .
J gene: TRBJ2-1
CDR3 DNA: TGTGCCAGCAGTTTCTTCTGGCGGGGGGGCCGGGAAAGAGAGCAGTTCTTC
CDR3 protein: CASSFFWRGGREREQFF

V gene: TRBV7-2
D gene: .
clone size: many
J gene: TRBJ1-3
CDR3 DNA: TGTGCCAGCAGGGAGGGACCCGGAAACACCATATATTTT
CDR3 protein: CASREGPGNTIYF

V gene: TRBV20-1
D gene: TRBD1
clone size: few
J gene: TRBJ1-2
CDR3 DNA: TGCAGTGCTAGAGGGAGCGACAGGGCAAGGGTTGGCTACACCTTC
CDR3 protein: CSARGSDRARVGYTF

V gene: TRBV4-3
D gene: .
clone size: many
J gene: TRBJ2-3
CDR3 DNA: TGCGCCAGCAGCCAAGATTACAGTAGACACCTCACAGATACGCAGTATTTT
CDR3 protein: CASSQDYSRHLTDTQYF

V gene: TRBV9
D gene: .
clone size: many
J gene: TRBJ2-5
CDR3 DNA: TGTGCCAGCAGCGTTGCCCCCGAAGAGACCCAGTACTTC
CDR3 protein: CASSVAPEETQYF

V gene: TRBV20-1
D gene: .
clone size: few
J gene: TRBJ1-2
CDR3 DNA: TGCAGTGCTAGAGTGGCAGATGGCTACACCTTC
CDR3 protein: CSARVADGYTF

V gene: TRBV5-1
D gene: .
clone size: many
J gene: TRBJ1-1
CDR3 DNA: TGCGCCAGCAGCCCGGACAGCGAAAACACTGAAGCTTTCTTT
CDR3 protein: CASSPDSENTEAFF

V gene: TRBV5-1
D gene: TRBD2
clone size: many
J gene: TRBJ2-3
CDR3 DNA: TGCGCCAGCAGCTCGGACGGCGGGGGAGGGGATACGCAGTATTTT
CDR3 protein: CASSSDGGGGDTQYF

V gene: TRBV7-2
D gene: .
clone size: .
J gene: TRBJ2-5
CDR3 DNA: TGTGCCAGCAGCAAGATGTTGACGCTTCAAGAGACCCAGTACTTC
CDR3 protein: CASSKMLTLQETQYF

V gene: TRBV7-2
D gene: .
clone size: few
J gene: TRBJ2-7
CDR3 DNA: TGTGCCAGCAGCTCGTTATCGCGGGATCGACAGTACTTC
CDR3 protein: CASSSLSRDRQYF

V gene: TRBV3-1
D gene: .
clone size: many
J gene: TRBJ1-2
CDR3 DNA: TGTGCCAGCAGCCAAGGGTCCTTTGGGGACTATGGCTACACCTTC
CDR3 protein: CASSQGSFGDYGYTF

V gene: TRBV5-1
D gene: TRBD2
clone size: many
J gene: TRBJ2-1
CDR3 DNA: TGCGCCAGCAGCTTTAGTGCGACTAGCTCTTCCGAGCAGTTCTTC
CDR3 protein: CASSFSATSSSEQFF

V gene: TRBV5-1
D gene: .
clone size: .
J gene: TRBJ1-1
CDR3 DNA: TGCGCCAGCAGCGGACGGGACACCACGAACACTGAAGCTTTCTTT
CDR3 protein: CASSGRDTTNTEAFF

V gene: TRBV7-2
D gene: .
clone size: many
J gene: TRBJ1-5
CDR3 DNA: TGTGCCAGCAGCTTTGGGGAGGGGAGGACGGGCCTCAGCAATCAGCCCCAGCATTTT
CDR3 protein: CASSFGEGRTGLSNQPQHF

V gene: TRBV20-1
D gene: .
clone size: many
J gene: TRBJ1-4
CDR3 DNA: TGCAGTGCTAGAGATCCCCGGACGACCGAAAAACTGTTTTTT
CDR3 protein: CSARDPRTTEKLFF

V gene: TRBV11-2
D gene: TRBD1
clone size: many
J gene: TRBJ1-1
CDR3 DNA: TGTGCCAGCAGCCGGGACAGGGGCACTGAAGCTTTCTTT
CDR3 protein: CASSRDRGTEAFF

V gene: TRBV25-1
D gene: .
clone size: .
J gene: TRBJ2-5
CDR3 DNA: TGTGCCAGCAGTGAGGCTTACAGGGATCAGTACTTC
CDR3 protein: CASSEAYRDQYF